A single sample is the source of the 9 T cell receptor beta chains below, sequenced in a study of CD8+ T cells in alopecia areata. Isolated RNA was reverse transcribed into cDNA used as the sequencing template. Data came from immunoSEQ multiplex PCR; TCRdb stores just in-frame clones and leaves some out. The sample holds hundreds of thousands of clones, 67% seen once. Sequenced material: CD4+ T cells sorted from blood, taken at week 0. These TCRs come from a human donor with alopecia areata.

The gene calls are TRBV30 and TRBJ2-3, with 10 bases matching TRBD2. CDR1 GTSNPN and CDR2 SVGIG come from the germline V gene (reference sequence). V shed 5 bases and J 7 bases; nucleotides not matched to a gene: 12. The CDR3 extends over 15 amino acids. The CDR3 DNA follows: TGTGCCTGGTTCCAAGGGCCAGCGGGGGGGTATACGCAGTATTTT. Translated, it gives CAWFQGPAGGYTQYF.

The V call is TRBV5-4, the J call TRBJ2-4, with D possibly matching TRBD2 (5 bases). The CDR3 sequence is 12 residues long. The germline CDR1 and CDR2 sequences are SGHNT and YYREEE (reference sequence). V shed 3 bases and J shed 7 bases, with 8 bases lying between them. As DNA, the CDR3 is TGTGCCAGCAGCTCCCGGGGTAACATTCAGTACTTC. Translation gives CASSSRGNIQYF.

This chain uses TRBV7-9 with TRBJ2-3; D remains ambiguous. CDR1 is SEHNR and CDR2 is FQNEAQ in the germline V gene (reference sequence). The length of the CDR3 is 13 residues. Between the trimmed V and J ends, which lost 1 base and 0 bases, there was a span of 2 bases. The CDR3 DNA reads TGTGCCAGCAGCTTAGACAGCACAGATACGCAGTATTTT. It is translated as CASSLDSTDTQYF. The full variable domain, its missing parts supplied by reference TRBV7-9 and TRBJ2-3, is DTGVSQNPRHKITKRGQNVTFRCDPISEHNRLYWYRQTLGQGPEFLTYFQNEAQLEKSRLLSDRFSAERPKGSFSTLEIQRTEQGDSAMYLCASSLDSTDTQYFGPGTRLTVL.

The chain employs TRBV27 and TRBJ2-1; 10 bases are a match to TRBD1. Germline V CDR1 and CDR2: MNHEY, SMNVEV (reference sequence). The CDR3 has 12 residues. Trimming cost V 6 bases and J 8 bases; bases outside gene matches: 1. DNA of the CDR3: TGTGCCAGCAGGACAGGGGGCCATGAGCAGTTCTTC. Translation: CASRTGGHEQFF.

The gene calls are TRBV5-1 and TRBJ1-2; D gene unclear. Germline loops: CDR1 SGHRS, CDR2 YFSETQ. CDR3 size: 14 residues. V was cut by 5 bases and J by 7 bases, with 18 bases left in between. The CDR3 nucleotides read TGCGCCAGCAGTTTTGATTATTCAGGAGGTGGCTACACCTTC. It translates to CASSFDYSGGGYTF.

The CDR3 DNA reads as TGCAGCGTTGGGGACAACTACAATGAGCAGTTCTTC. As protein: CSVGDNYNEQFF. V is TRBV29-1 and J is TRBJ2-1, with D possibly matching TRBD1 (6 bases). Germline V CDR1 and CDR2: SQVTM, ANQGSEA. This CDR3 is 12 amino acids long. V was clipped by 4 bases and J by 3 bases, with 7 bases between them.

The rearrangement joins TRBV15 to TRBJ1-1, with 10 bases matching TRBD1. V was pared by 0 bases and J by 11 bases, with 9 bases of the junction left unmatched. Germline V gene sequence: CDR1 LNHNV, CDR2 YYDKDF (reference sequence). This CDR3 spans 15 amino acids. CDR3: CATSRDNDRGRGAFF. The DNA for the CDR3 is TGTGCCACCAGCAGAGATAATGACAGGGGGCGAGGTGCTTTCTTT.

As to this clone: The same CDR3 can be traced to other DNA sequences in this sample. CDR3 sequence reads: CASSLVVNTEAFF. The CDR3 region has the DNA TGTGCCAGCAGCTTGGTGGTGAACACTGAAGCTTTCTTT. V is TRBV5-6 and J is TRBJ1-1; D not certain. The CDR3 contains 13 residues. V lost 0 bases to trimming and J lost 0 bases, with 3 bases between them. Germline V CDR1 and CDR2: SGHDT, YYEEEE.

The rearrangement uses TRBV4-1 and TRBJ1-2; D is unclear. Trimming cost V 4 bases and J 6 bases, with 18 bases left between them. This CDR3 spans 15 amino acids. The V gene's germline CDR1 is MGHRA and CDR2 YSYEKL. This CDR3 reads CASSPQKPGRHGYTF. CDR3 in DNA: TGCGCCAGCAGCCCTCAGAAGCCCGGGCGTCATGGCTACACCTTC.